This TCR beta chain appears in the sequencing data of a study of cytotoxic CD8 clonotypes in ibrutinib-treated CLL. General study results and limits: Clonality at baseline surpassed age-matched healthy donors and tracked circulating CD8+ T-cell counts.

A word on this clone: Its antigen is unidentified.

Genomic DNA (around 2 micrograms) was obtained from cryopreserved PBMCs for construction of TCR beta libraries. Germline loops: CDR1 KGHSH, CDR2 LQKENI. V gave up 3 bases and J gave up 2 bases, with 7 bases separating them. The length of the CDR3 is 14 residues. Clones were sequenced by immunoSEQ multiplex PCR, and TCRdb holds only the in-frame ones, with some missing. The table includes approximately 300,000 clones, about 80% detected once. The material sequenced was PBMCs, taken before ibrutinib treatment. The V gene is TRBV18, the J gene TRBJ2-2; D remains unclear. The receptor comes from a human donor with chronic lymphocytic leukemia. The CDR3, as DNA: TGTGCCAGCTCACCCTTTCAAAACACCGGGGAGCTGTTTTTT. Translation: CASSPFQNTGELFF.